These 18 T cell receptor beta chains came from one sample sequenced in a study of Tregs in tolerant kidney transplant recipients. Assay used: immunoSEQ multiplex PCR; TCRdb lists only in-frame clones, some missing. Its clone listing holds 45,000 to 55,000 clones. Sequenced here: CD4+ T cells from blood, sampled before the transplant. These receptors all come from a human donor who received a combined kidney and bone marrow transplant.

A remark on this clone: Read data end 3 residues before the CDR3 end; the end is taken from the germline J gene. This sequence joins TRBV7-2 and TRBJ2-3; D is ambiguous. The V gene's germline CDR1 is SGHTA and CDR2 FQGNSA. Trimming took off 3 bases at V and 4 bases at J, with 2 bases between the two ends. CDR3 length: 11 amino acids. The CDR3 reads CASSFSDTQYF. CDR3 bases read: TGTGCCAGCAGCTTCTCAGATACG.

Regarding this clone: Sequencing ends 3 residues short of the CDR3 end; the germline J gene provides the rest. V gene TRBV7-8 combines with J gene TRBJ1-3; the D is unclear. Trimming took off 3 bases at V and 4 bases at J, with 13 bases between the two ends. The CDR3 sequence is 15 residues long. Germline V CDR1 and CDR2: SGHVS, FQNEAQ. The CDR3 bases that were read are TGTGCCAGCAGCTTCGCCAGCCCACAGGGAAACACC. Its translation: CASSFASPQGNT. The entire CDR3 is CASSFASPQGNTIYF.

Concerning this clone itself: The read ends 3 residues early relative to the CDR3; the germline J gene fills the gap. This chain connects TRBV6-1 to TRBJ1-6; D gene unclear. CDR3 length: 14 amino acids. Trimming took 4 bases from V and 6 from J, leaving 10 bases between them. CDR1 is MNHNS, CDR2 SASEGT, per germline. This chain's CDR3 is CASSAYGPNSPLHF. The sequenced part of the CDR3 DNA is TGTGCCAGCAGTGCCTATGGTCCTAATTCACCC.

Note on this clone: The read comes to an end 3 residues before the CDR3 does, leaving the germline J gene to fill in the end. The chain is built from TRBV6-4 and TRBJ1-6; 7 bases agree with TRBD1. V shed 2 bases, J shed 9 bases, and the junction held 4 bases outside the gene matches. The CDR3 totals 14 residues. Germline-derived CDR1 and CDR2 are MRHNA and SNTAGT. The sequenced CDR3 bases are TGTGCCAGCAGTGACGGGACAGTTGGTTCACCC. This sequence encodes CASSDGTVGSP. The full CDR3 reads CASSDGTVGSPLHF.

Worth noting for this clone: The read is 3 residues too short to cover the CDR3 end, so that end is filled in from the germline J gene. The rearrangement uses TRBV20-1 and TRBJ2-1; 8 positions agree with TRBD2. J gave up 6 bases and V 0 bases, and 7 bases lay outside the gene matches. Per germline, CDR1 DFQATT and CDR2 SNEGSKA (reference sequence). The length of the CDR3 is 15 residues. CDR3 sequence reads: CSARDNSGNSNEQFF. CDR3 DNA, as far as it was read: TGCAGTGCTAGAGACAATAGCGGGAACAGCAATGAG.

A remark on this clone: The CDR3 is cut off 3 residues early in the read; its end comes from the germline J gene. This chain joins TRBV5-6 and TRBJ2-5, with 13 positions matching TRBD2. V trimming: 4 bases; J trimming: 7 bases; junction bases outside the gene matches: 7. The CDR3 loop spans 15 amino acids. CDR1 is SGHDT, CDR2 YYEEEE, per germline. The CDR3 spells CASSPGLAGTRTQYF. The DNA read from the CDR3 is TGTGCCAGCAGCCCGGGACTAGCGGGAACTAGGACC.

Concerning this clone: The CDR3 end lies 3 residues beyond the end of the read and is filled in from the germline J gene. This chain links TRBV5-4 with TRBJ1-1; a weak D match, TRBD1 (6 bases). V lost 5 bases to trimming and J lost 0 bases, with 14 bases between them. The CDR3 runs to 15 residues. Looked up from germline, CDR1 is SGHNT and CDR2 is YYREEE (reference sequence). The CDR3 here is CASSRQEGMNTEAFF. Incomplete CDR3 DNA: TGTGCCAGCAGTCGACAGGAGGGTATGAACACTGAA. Full variable domain (outside the CDR3, taken from reference TRBV5-4 and TRBJ1-1): ETGVTQSPTHLIKTRGQQVTLRCSSQSGHNTVSWYQQALGQGPQFIFQYYREEENGRGNFPPRFSGLQFPNYSSELNVNALELDDSALYLCASSRQEGMNTEAFFGQGTRLTVV.

The CDR3 bases that were read are TGCAGTGCCCCCCGGGTAGAGACCTACAATGAG. It encodes CSAPRVETYNE. The full CDR3 sequence reads CSAPRVETYNEQFF. The chain carries TRBV20-1 and TRBJ2-1; D remains ambiguous. The read halts 3 residues ahead of the CDR3 end, with the missing end drawn from the germline J gene. The CDR3 has 14 residues. V was cut by 6 bases and J by 2 bases, with 14 bases left in between. Looked up from germline, CDR1 is DFQATT and CDR2 is SNEGSKA (reference sequence).

With respect to this clone: The CDR3 end is not reached by the read, which stops 3 residues before it; the germline J gene fills it in. The genes are TRBV7-6 and TRBJ2-1, with 7 bases identical to TRBD2. Germline V gene lookup returns CDR1 SGHVS and CDR2 FNYEAQ. Unmatched junction bases numbered 5, after V lost 1 base and J lost 2 bases. The CDR3 runs to 16 residues. Here the CDR3 reads CASSLGGGTPYNEQFF. The DNA read from the CDR3 is TGTGCCAGCAGCTTAGGGGGGGGAACCCCCTACAATGAG.

About this clone itself: The CDR3 goes on 3 residues after the read ends, and that part is filled in from the germline J gene. The rearrangement links TRBV20-1 to TRBJ2-7, with 8 bases matching TRBD1. This CDR3 is built from 16 residues. V was clipped by 2 bases and J by 0 bases; unmatched bases: 9. Germline V gene sequence: CDR1 DFQATT, CDR2 SNEGSKA (reference sequence). The part of the CDR3 DNA that was read is TGCAGTGCTAGACGGACAGGGAAGAGGAGCTCCTACGAG. It encodes CSARRTGKRSSYE. The entire CDR3 protein reads CSARRTGKRSSYEQYF.

CDR3 sequence reads: CASSQDYYGYTF. The covered CDR3 bases are TGTGCCAGCAGCCAGGACTACTATGGC. The J gene is TRBJ1-2, the V gene TRBV7-2; no clear D. The CDR3 goes on 3 residues after the read ends, and that part is filled in from the germline J gene. Germline CDR1 is SGHTA and CDR2 is FQGNSA. V was pared by 5 bases and J by 3 bases, with 7 bases between. This CDR3 is 12 amino acids long.

Remarks on this clone: The observed sequence ends 3 residues before the CDR3 terminus, with the missing tail filled in from the germline J gene. This sequence joins TRBV19 and TRBJ2-3, with TRBD1 identical over 9 bases. Trimming cost V 5 bases and J 0 bases; bases outside gene matches: 3. This CDR3 has 15 residues. Germline-derived CDR1 and CDR2 are LNHDA and SQIVND (reference sequence). The CDR3 region is CASSWDRVSTDTQYF. The DNA read from the CDR3 is TGTGCCAGTAGTTGGGACAGGGTTAGCACAGATACG.

Concerning this clone itself: The junction and the germline gene differ at one end; a read error may be behind it. The CDR3 end falls 3 residues outside the read, so it is completed with the germline J gene. This chain uses TRBV6-2 or TRBV6-3 with TRBJ2-7; tentative D call: TRBD1 (6 bases). The CDR3 totals 15 residues. Germline CDR1 and CDR2: MNHEY and SVGEGT. The CDR3 spells CASSYPPGQSYEQYF. The covered CDR3 bases are TGTGCTAGCAGTTACCCCCCCGGACAGTCCTACGAG.

Notes on this clone: The read ends 3 residues before the CDR3 terminus; that terminus is restored from the germline J gene. The chain is built from TRBV6-2 or TRBV6-3 and TRBJ1-5; no reliable D call. The germline V gene has CDR1 MNHEY and CDR2 SVGEGT. V lost 7 bases and J lost 5, with 18 bases in between. The CDR3 is made up of 15 amino acids. Here the CDR3 reads CASNPDMVRDQPQHF. Incomplete CDR3 DNA: TGTGCCAGCAATCCCGACATGGTTCGAGATCAGCCC.

About this clone itself: With the read ending 3 residues before the CDR3 end, the germline J gene is used to fill in that end. The J gene is TRBJ2-2, the V gene TRBV19; TRBD1 might be the D (5 bases). Trimming cost V 2 bases and J 4 bases, with 11 bases left between them. The germline gives CDR1 LNHDA, CDR2 SQIVND (reference sequence). This CDR3 is 15 amino acids long. The CDR3 sequence is CASSIQGRGTGELFF. The sequenced part of the CDR3 DNA is TGTGCCAGTAGTATACAGGGAAGAGGCACCGGGGAG.

As to this clone: The read ends 3 residues before the CDR3 terminus; that terminus is restored from the germline J gene. The gene calls are TRBV5-1 and TRBJ2-4, with 8 bases lining up with TRBD1. The CDR3 is made up of 15 amino acids. Germline values: CDR1 SGHRS, CDR2 YFSETQ. Here the CDR3 reads CASSSTGQAAGVQYF. The sequenced part of the CDR3 DNA is TGCGCCAGCAGCTCGACGGGACAGGCCGCAGGGGTT.

CDR3 bases read: TGTGCCAGCAGTCCATCGTTAGTCTACTACGAG. Translating gives CASSPSLVYYE. The entire CDR3 is CASSPSLVYYEQYF. V and J are TRBV2 and TRBJ2-7; unclear D gene. The observed sequence ends 3 residues before the CDR3 terminus, with the missing tail filled in from the germline J gene. Germline lookup yields CDR1 SNHLY and CDR2 FYNNEI. There are 14 residues in the CDR3. V shed 5 bases and J shed 3 bases, with 14 bases lying between them.

As to this clone: The read falls 3 residues short of the CDR3 end, and the missing part is taken from the germline J gene. V and J are TRBV19 and TRBJ2-3, with 10 bases lining up with TRBD2. Germline trimming cut 3 bases from V and 1 base from J; bases unmatched to any gene: 4. The V gene's germline CDR1 is LNHDA and CDR2 SQIVND (reference sequence). This CDR3 is 16 amino acids long. The CDR3 loop is CASSILLAGGTDTQYF. The sequenced part of the CDR3 DNA is TGTGCCAGTAGTATCCTTCTAGCGGGGGGCACAGATACG.